These 14 T cell receptor beta chains were sequenced from one sample in a study of cytomegalovirus exposure and HLA in healthy donors. This table comes from immunoSEQ multiplex PCR, and its TCRdb copy is limited to in-frame clones, with some not included. The data hold under 150,000 clones, with just over 85% observed a single time. The specimen sequenced was PBMCs. The receptors were gathered from a woman between 18 and 29 years old in good health and CMV-seropositive.

This chain joins TRBV5-1 and TRBJ2-6, with 8 bases fitting TRBD2. Losses at the gene ends were 1 base for V and 1 base for J; bases not matched to a gene: 1. The length of the CDR3 is 16 residues. Per the germline V gene, CDR1 is SGHRS and CDR2 is YFSETQ. The CDR3 DNA is TGCGCCAGCAGCTTGTTAGCGGGATCTGGGGCCAACGTCCTGACTTTC. This codes for CASSLLAGSGANVLTF.

V and J are TRBV4-1 and TRBJ2-2; 10 bases map to TRBD2. The CDR3 totals 18 residues. Germline loops: CDR1 MGHRA, CDR2 YSYEKL. The trim removed 4 bases at V and 5 bases at J, leaving 13 bases unmatched. The CDR3 sequence is CASSRRSGGAVRTGELFF. CDR3 nucleotides: TGCGCCAGCAGCCGTAGGAGCGGGGGGGCGGTTAGGACCGGGGAGCTGTTTTTT.

This chain's CDR3 is CASSQDPGAGGEKLFF. Written as DNA, the CDR3 is TGTGCCAGCAGCCAAGATCCGGGGGCGGGGGGTGAAAAACTGTTTTTT. The chain is built from TRBV4-2 and TRBJ1-4; TRBD1 might be the D (6 bases). The CDR3 length is 16 residues. Trimming pared 0 bases from V and 7 bases from J, leaving 15 bases between. The V gene's germline CDR1 is LGHNA and CDR2 YNFKEQ.

The chain uses TRBV29-1 and TRBJ1-1; D is undetermined. Trimming pared 7 bases from V and 0 bases from J, leaving 3 bases between. The CDR3 has 10 amino acids. In germline, CDR1 is SQVTM, CDR2 ANQGSEA. CDR3 DNA: TGCAGCGCGTTGAACACTGAAGCTTTCTTT. Protein product: CSALNTEAFF.

This chain connects TRBV30 to TRBJ1-2; no clear D gene. V shed 2 bases and J shed 8 bases, with 12 bases lying between them. The CDR3 covers 12 residues. CDR1 and CDR2 (germline): GTSNPN, SVGIG (reference sequence). The DNA for the CDR3 is TGTGCCTGGAGTCCTTCTGACATCGGCTACACCTTC. Its protein product is CAWSPSDIGYTF.

The genes are TRBV30 and TRBJ1-2; TRBD1 agrees at 8 bases. This CDR3 is built from 13 residues. Germline V gives CDR1 GTSNPN, CDR2 SVGIG (reference sequence). DNA for the CDR3: TGTGCGAAAAGACAGGGGCTGGACTATGGCTACACCTTC. Protein product: CAKRQGLDYGYTF.

In this sample, this clone turned up once. The chain recombines TRBV28 with TRBJ1-4; D ambiguous. Trimming shortened V by 1 base and J by 5 bases, and 2 bases separated the two germline ends. This CDR3 spans 12 amino acids. Germline V CDR1 and CDR2: MDHEN, SYDVKM. DNA for the CDR3: TGTGCCAGCAGTTTATCGAATGAAAAACTGTTTTTT. Its protein product is CASSLSNEKLFF.

In this sample, this clone turned up a few times. The J gene is TRBJ2-7, the V gene TRBV18, with D possibly matching TRBD2 (5 bases). The CDR3 is 16 amino acids. CDR1 and CDR2 (germline): KGHSH, LQKENI. With 6 bases removed from V and 7 bases from J, the gap between germline ends came to 25 bases. The CDR3 nucleotides read TGTGCCAGCTCCCGTCTTTCGGCGGGCGGCCTCGGGGAGCAGTACTTC. Residues: CASSRLSAGGLGEQYF.

This clone occurred once. The rearrangement links TRBV11-3 to TRBJ2-7, with D hard to call. The V and J ends lost 0 bases and 0 bases respectively, with 9 bases between them. Germline CDR1 SGHNT, CDR2 YENEEA. This CDR3 contains 15 residues. CDR3 loop: CASSLDSYNSYEQYF. CDR3 nucleotides: TGTGCCAGCAGCTTAGATTCGTACAACTCCTACGAGCAGTACTTC. Full variable domain (missing parts from reference TRBV11-3 and TRBJ2-7): EAGVVQSPRYKIIEKKQPVAFWCNPISGHNTLYWYLQNLGQGPELLIRYENEEAVDDSQLPKDRFSAERLKGVDSTLKIQPAELGDSAVYLCASSLDSYNSYEQYFGPGTRLTVT.

The CDR3: CASSWDGSSYEQYF. DNA for the CDR3: TGCGCCAGCAGCTGGGACGGGAGCTCCTACGAGCAGTACTTC. V gene TRBV5-1 combines with J gene TRBJ2-7; possibly TRBD2 for D (6 bases). The CDR3 spans 14 residues. V was clipped by 3 bases and J by 0 bases, with 10 bases between them. Germline V CDR1 and CDR2: SGHRS, YFSETQ.

V usage is TRBV5-3 and J usage is TRBJ1-1; D gene unclear. TRBV5-3 is classed as an ORF, of uncertain function. V lost 4 bases, J lost 13 bases, and 17 bases lay in between. The CDR3 sequence is 12 residues long. For the CDR3, the DNA is TGTGCCAGAAGCGTGGGTAGGAGCCCATGTTTCTTT. It translates to CARSVGRSPCFF.

This chain uses TRBV1 with TRBJ2-4; the table calls TRBD2, which could not be checked here. TRBV1 represents a pseudogene. The CDR3 length is 16 residues. The CDR3 sequence: CTSRPGLAKAKNIQYF. The CDR3 DNA reads as TGCACCAGCAGGCCAGGACTAGCGAAAGCCAAAAACATTCAGTACTTC.

The V call is TRBV6-1, the J call TRBJ1-5; TRBD1 matches 9 bases. V dropped 6 bases and J dropped 5; count of bases not matched to a gene: 2. Germline CDR1 is MNHNS and CDR2 is SASEGT. CDR3 length: 13 amino acids. The CDR3 DNA is TGTGCCAGCAGACAGGGGGCGCATCAGCCCCAGCATTTT. Its protein product is CASRQGAHQPQHF.

The chain carries TRBV4-1 and TRBJ1-1, with 8 bases aligning to TRBD1. CDR3 length: 17 amino acids. V lost 1 base to trimming and J lost 1 base; unmatched junction nucleotides: 8. Germline assignment: CDR1 MGHRA and CDR2 YSYEKL. Here the CDR3 DNA reads TGCGCCAGCAGCCAAGGCGGACAGGGTAGGGGGAACACTGAAGCTTTCTTT. It translates to CASSQGGQGRGNTEAFF.